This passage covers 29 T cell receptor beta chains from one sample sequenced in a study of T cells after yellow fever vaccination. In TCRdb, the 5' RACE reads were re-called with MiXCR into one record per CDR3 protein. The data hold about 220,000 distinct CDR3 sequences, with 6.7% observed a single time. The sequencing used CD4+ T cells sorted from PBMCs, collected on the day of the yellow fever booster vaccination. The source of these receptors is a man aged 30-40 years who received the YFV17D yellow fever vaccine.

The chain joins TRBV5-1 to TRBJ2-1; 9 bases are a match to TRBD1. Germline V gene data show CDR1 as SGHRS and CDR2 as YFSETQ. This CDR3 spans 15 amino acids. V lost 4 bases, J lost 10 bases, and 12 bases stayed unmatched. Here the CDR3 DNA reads TGCGCCAGCAGCCGACAGGGGGTAGAATCGGGGGAGCAGTTCTTC. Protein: CASSRQGVESGEQFF.

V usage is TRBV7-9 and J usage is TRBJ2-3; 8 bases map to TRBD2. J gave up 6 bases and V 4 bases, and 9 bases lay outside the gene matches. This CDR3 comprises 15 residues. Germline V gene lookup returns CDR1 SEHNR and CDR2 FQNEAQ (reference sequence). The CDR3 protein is CASSSLAGLSDTQYF. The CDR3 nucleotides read TGTGCCAGCAGCTCCTTAGCGGGATTGTCTGATACGCAGTATTTT.

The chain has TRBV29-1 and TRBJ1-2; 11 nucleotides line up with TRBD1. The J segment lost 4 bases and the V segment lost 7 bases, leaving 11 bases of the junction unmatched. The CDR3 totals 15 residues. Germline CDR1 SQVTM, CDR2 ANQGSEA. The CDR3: CSAGTGGKSVYGYTF. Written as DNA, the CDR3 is TGCAGCGCCGGGACAGGGGGAAAAAGTGTCTATGGCTACACCTTC. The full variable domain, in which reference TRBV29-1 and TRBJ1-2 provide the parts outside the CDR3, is SAVISQKPSRDICQRGTSLTIQCQVDSQVTMMFWYRQQPGQSLTLIATANQGSEATYESGFVIDKFPISRPNLTFSTLTVSNMSPEDSSIYLCSAGTGGKSVYGYTFGSGTRLTVV.

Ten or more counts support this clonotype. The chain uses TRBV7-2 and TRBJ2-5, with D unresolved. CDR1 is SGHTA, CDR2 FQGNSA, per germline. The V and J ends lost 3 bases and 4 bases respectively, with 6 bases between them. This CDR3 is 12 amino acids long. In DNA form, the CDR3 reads TGTGCCAGCAGCTTCGGGCTAGAGACCCAGTACTTC. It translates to CASSFGLETQYF.

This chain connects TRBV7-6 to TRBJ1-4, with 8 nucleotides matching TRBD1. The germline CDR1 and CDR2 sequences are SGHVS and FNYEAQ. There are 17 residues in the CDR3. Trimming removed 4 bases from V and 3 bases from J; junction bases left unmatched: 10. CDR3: CASSSVPQGGSNEKLFF. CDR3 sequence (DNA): TGTGCCAGCAGCTCTGTCCCACAGGGGGGATCTAATGAAAAACTGTTTTTT.

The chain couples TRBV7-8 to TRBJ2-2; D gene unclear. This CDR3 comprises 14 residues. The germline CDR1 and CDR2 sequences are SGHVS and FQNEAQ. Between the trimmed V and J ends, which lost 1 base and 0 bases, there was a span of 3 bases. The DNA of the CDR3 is TGTGCCAGCAGCTTAGTTACGAACACCGGGGAGCTGTTTTTT. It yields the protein CASSLVTNTGELFF.

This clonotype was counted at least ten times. The CDR3 protein is CSVDSREQFF. The CDR3 DNA is TGCAGTGTCGACAGCCGAGAGCAGTTCTTC. This chain uses TRBV20-1 with TRBJ2-1; D may be TRBD1 (5 bases). Germline CDR1 reads DFQATT; CDR2 reads SNEGSKA (reference sequence). The CDR3 has 10 residues. Between the trimmed V and J ends, which lost 7 bases and 10 bases, there was a span of 11 bases.

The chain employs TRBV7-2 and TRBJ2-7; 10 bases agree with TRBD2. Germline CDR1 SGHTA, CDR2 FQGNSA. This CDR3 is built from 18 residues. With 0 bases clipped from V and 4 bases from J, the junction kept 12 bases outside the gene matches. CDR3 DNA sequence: TGTGCCAGCAGCTTAGCGGAGAGGACTAGCGGTTCAAATTACGAGCAGTACTTC. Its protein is CASSLAERTSGSNYEQYF.

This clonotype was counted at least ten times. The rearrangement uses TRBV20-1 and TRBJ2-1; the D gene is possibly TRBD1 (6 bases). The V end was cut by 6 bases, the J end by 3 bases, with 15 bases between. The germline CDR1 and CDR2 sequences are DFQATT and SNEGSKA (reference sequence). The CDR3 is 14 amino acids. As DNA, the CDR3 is TGCAGTGCCAACAACGACAGGATCTACAATGAGCAGTTCTTC. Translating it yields CSANNDRIYNEQFF.

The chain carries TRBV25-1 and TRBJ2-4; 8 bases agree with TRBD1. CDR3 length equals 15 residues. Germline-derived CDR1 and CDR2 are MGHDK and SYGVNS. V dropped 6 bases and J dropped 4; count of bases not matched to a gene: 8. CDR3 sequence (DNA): TGTGCCAGCAGGACCGGGACAGGAGATAAAAACATTCAGTACTTC. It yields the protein CASRTGTGDKNIQYF.

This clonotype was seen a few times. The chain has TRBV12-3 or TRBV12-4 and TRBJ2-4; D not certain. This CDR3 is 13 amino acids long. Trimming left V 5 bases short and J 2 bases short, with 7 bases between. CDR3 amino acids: CASSPDSKNIQYF. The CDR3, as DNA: TGTGCCAGCAGTCCCGACTCCAAAAACATTCAGTACTTC.

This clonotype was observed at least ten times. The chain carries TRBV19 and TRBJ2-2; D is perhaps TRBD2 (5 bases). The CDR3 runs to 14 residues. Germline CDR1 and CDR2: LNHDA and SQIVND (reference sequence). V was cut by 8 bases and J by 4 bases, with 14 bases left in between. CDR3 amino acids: CASGFLGSTGELFF. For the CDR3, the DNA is TGTGCCAGTGGGTTCTTAGGGAGCACCGGGGAGCTGTTTTTT.

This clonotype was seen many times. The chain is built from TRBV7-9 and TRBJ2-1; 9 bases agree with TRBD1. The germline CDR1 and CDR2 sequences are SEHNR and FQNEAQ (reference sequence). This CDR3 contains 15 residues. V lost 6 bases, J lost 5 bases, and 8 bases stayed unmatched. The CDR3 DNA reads TGTGCCAGCAGTCTTGACAGGGGGGCACACAATGAGCAGTTCTTC. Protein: CASSLDRGAHNEQFF. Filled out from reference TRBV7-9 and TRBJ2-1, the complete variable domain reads DTGVSQNPRHKITKRGQNVTFRCDPISEHNRLYWYRQTLGQGPEFLTYFQNEAQLEKSRLLSDRFSAERPKGSFSTLEIQRTEQGDSAMYLCASSLDRGAHNEQFFGPGTRLTVL.

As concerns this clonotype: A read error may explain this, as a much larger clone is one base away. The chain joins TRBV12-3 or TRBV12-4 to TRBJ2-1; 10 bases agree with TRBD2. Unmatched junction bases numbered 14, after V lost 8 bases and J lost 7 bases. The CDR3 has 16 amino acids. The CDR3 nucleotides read TGTGCCAGCGGTTCTAGCGGGAGAAATGGAAGGAATGAGCAGTTCTTC. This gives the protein CASGSSGRNGRNEQFF.

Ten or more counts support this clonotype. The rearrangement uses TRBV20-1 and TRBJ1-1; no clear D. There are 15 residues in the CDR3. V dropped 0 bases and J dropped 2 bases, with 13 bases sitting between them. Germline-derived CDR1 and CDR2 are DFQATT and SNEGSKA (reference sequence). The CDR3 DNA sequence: TGCAGTGCTAGAGATTACAAACAGCCAAACACTGAAGCTTTCTTT. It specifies CSARDYKQPNTEAFF.

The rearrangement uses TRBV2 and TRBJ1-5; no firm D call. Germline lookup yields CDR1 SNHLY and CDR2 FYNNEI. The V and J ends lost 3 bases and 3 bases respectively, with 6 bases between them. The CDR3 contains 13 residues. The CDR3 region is CASSDNSNQPQHF. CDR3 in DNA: TGTGCCAGCAGTGATAACTCCAATCAGCCCCAGCATTTT.

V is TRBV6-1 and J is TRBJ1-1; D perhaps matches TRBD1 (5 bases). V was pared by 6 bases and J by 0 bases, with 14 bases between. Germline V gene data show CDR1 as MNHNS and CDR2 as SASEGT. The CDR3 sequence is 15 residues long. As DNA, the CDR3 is TGTGCCAGCAGGGATTCCGGGACGGTGAACACTGAAGCTTTCTTT. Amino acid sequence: CASRDSGTVNTEAFF.

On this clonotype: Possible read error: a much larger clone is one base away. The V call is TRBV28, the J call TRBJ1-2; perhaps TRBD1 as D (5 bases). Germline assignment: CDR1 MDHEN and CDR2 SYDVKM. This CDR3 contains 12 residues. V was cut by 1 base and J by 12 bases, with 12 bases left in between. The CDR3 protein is CASSLSGYGHTF. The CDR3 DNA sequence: TGTGCCAGCAGTTTATCAGGGTACGGCCACACCTTC.

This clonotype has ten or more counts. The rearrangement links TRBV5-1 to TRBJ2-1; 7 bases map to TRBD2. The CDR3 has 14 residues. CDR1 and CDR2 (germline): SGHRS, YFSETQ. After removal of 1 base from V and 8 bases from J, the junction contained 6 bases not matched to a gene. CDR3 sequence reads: CASSLRLAADEQFF. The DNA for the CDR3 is TGCGCCAGCAGCTTGCGGCTAGCGGCCGATGAGCAGTTCTTC.

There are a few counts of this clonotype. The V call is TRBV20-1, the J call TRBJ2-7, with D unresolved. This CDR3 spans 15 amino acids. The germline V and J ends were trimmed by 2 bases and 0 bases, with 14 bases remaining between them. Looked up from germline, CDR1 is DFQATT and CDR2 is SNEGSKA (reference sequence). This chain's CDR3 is CSARLAVAGSYEQYF. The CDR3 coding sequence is TGCAGTGCTAGACTCGCGGTGGCCGGCTCCTACGAGCAGTACTTC.

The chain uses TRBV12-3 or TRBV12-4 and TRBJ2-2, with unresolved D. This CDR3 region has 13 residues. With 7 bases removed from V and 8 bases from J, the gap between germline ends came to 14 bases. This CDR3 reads CASTPSRKGELFF. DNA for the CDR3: TGTGCCAGCACCCCAAGTCGGAAAGGGGAGCTGTTTTTT.

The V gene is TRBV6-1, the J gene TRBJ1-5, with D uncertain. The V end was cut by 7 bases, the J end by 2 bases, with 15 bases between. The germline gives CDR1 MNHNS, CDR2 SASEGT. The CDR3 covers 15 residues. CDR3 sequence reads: CASTPSDGGNQPQHF. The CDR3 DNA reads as TGTGCCAGCACTCCTTCGGACGGCGGCAATCAGCCCCAGCATTTT.

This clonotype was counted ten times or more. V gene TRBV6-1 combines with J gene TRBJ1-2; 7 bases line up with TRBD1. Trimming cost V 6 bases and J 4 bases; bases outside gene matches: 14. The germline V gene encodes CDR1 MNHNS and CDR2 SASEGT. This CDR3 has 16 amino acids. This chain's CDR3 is CASSQGGSQGIYGYTF. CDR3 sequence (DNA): TGTGCCAGCAGCCAGGGGGGATCCCAGGGAATCTATGGCTACACCTTC.

CDR3 residues: CASSHYTGELFF. CDR3 DNA: TGTGCCAGCAGCCACTACACCGGGGAGCTGTTTTTT. This chain links TRBV7-2 with TRBJ2-2, with D unclear. Deletions cut 5 bases from V and 3 bases from J, with 4 bases between. The CDR3 has 12 residues. In germline, CDR1 is SGHTA, CDR2 FQGNSA.

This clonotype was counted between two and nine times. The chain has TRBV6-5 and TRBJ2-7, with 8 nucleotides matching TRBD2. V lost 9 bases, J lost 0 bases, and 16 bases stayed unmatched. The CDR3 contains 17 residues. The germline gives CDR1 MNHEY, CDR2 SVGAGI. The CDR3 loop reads CASRSKAGEGSSYEQYF. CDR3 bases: TGTGCCAGTCGATCGAAAGCGGGAGAGGGGAGCTCCTACGAGCAGTACTTC.

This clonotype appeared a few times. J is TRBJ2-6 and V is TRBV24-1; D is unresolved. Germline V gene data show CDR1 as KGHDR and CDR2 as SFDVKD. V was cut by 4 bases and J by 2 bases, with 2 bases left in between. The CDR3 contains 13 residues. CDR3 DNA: TGTGCCACCAGTGAGGCTGGGGCCAACGTCCTGACTTTC. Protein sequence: CATSEAGANVLTF.

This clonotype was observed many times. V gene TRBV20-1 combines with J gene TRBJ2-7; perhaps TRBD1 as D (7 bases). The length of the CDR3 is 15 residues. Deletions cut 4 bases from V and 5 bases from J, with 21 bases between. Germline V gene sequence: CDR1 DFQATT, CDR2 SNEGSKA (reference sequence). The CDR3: CSANPPGGYRNEQYF. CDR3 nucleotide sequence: TGCAGTGCTAACCCCCCAGGGGGGTATAGGAACGAGCAGTACTTC.

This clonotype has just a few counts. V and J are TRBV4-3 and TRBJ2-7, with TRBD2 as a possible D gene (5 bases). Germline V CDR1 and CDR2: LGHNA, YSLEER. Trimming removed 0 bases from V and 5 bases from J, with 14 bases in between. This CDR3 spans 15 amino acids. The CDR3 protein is CASSQDRRAEDEQYF. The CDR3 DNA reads TGCGCCAGCAGCCAAGATCGGCGCGCGGAGGACGAGCAGTACTTC.

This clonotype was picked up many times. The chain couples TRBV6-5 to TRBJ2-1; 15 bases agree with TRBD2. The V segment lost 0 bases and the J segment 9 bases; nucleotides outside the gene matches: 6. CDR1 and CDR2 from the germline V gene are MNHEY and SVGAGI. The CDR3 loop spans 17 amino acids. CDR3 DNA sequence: TGTGCCAGCAGTTACTCGAGCGGACTAGCGGGAGGGGGTGAGCAGTTCTTC. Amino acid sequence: CASSYSSGLAGGGEQFF.